This T cell receptor (beta chain) derives from a study of cytomegalovirus exposure and HLA in healthy donors (TCRdb year 2017). At the level of the whole study: An earlier analysis of approximately 600 of the donors reported about 290 Gb of sequence data and 117 million unique TCR beta sequences from roughly 180 million T cells. Around 330 gigabases of sequencing data and 91 million or so unique TCR sequences made up an early release that covered about 640 HLA-typed donors. Among roughly 400 genotyped donors of the cohort, an average of roughly 240,000 unique TCR beta nucleotide sequences were sequenced per donor, roughly a sixth of them non-productive. Every repertoire in the discovery cohort had been generated on one and the same sequencing platform. Alongside the repertoire data, information on donor age, sex, ethnicity and CMV serostatus was compiled. Using immunosequencing, the study profiled T cell repertoires from 666 subjects and related those repertoires to cytomegalovirus serostatus. Typing coverage differed by locus: A, B, C, DRB1 and DQB1 were typed in about 620-640 donors, DQA1 in 500 to 550, DPA1 in some 600, and DPB1 in 400 to 480. The study was designed to test whether signatures of past pathogen exposure could be identified by cataloging public T cell receptors. A later analysis re-analyzed previously published TCR beta repertoires from 600 to 850 donors and added high-resolution HLA genotyping to study TCR occurrence patterns. Of the 398 genotyped donors, around 81% fell in the genetic ancestry cluster associated with self-reported Caucasian donors. Genome-wide SNP genotypes for about 60% of the 666 donors were used in a later genetic analysis, which treated that subset as a discovery cohort. About 5 DR-DQ haplotypes were handled as single units for association and clustering, since linkage in the cohort was strong. HLA typing included class I and class II loci at four-digit resolution. A separate validation cohort of roughly 130 different subjects was used in addition to the approximately 610-subject first cohort. To predict cytomegalovirus infection status, the study combined high-throughput TCR immunosequencing, statistical association of individual TCRs with disease status, and machine learning. To decide whether each TCR beta V gene segment behaved as functional or pseudogenic, an earlier analysis of some 600 of the donors relied on high-throughput TCR beta sequencing. Rather than drawing on any new phenotypic data, the later analysis identified candidate immune exposures from TCR beta sequences and the way those sequences occurred across donors. On the study overall, not on this receptor specifically: In a later genetic analysis, a missense DCLRE1C variant was associated with V-gene and J-gene trimming of TCR beta chains, and the association was replicated in an independent cohort. In a later analysis, TCR association rates were found to vary across HLA loci, with the most associated TCRs seen for DRB1 alleles and the fewest for HLA-C alleles. In both the original and validation cohorts, the classifier was reported to diagnose cytomegalovirus status with high specificity and sensitivity. In a later genetic analysis, fewer N-insertions in productive TCRs were reported among donors in an Asian-associated ancestry cluster than the 666-donor mean. A cluster of highly shared sequence variants was judged likely to represent a technical artifact of the sequencing pipeline. Linkage disequilibrium might explain the correlated functional status among segregating V segments, but an unknown experimental factor could not be excluded. Broadly in line with IMGT annotations, most TCR beta V segments showed up in productive rearrangements about 87% or about 30% of the time in an earlier analysis of several hundred of the donors. The only immune exposure information available for the cohort was CMV serostatus. The authors suggested that the approach could potentially be extended to other disease states and immunological phenotypes. Around 16 rarely observed V segments, including chromosome 9 orphons, were excluded from the earlier analysis of about 610 of the donors because counts were too low. Some IMGT-functional V segments, including TRBV6-2 and TRBV6-3, could not be told apart with the 87-base-pair reads, so those segments were excluded. In vitro tests confirmed that three of the cytomegalovirus-associated TCR beta chains recognize cytomegalovirus antigens. At a false discovery rate of 0.05, a later analysis linked around 15,000 TCR beta sequences to specific HLA alleles. Most CMV-associated TCR beta chains appeared to be HLA-restricted in a later analysis, and the HLA associations seemed to be driven largely by CMV exposure. Across donors, most TCR sequences were observed very rarely, whereas some public TCRs were present in many individuals. In this cohort, only TCR beta chains were sequenced, and detectable features were limited by the absence of alpha or paired-chain data. Compared with equally common non-associated chains, HLA-associated TCR beta chains in a later analysis were more clonally expanded and had lower generation probabilities. Because some donors lacked HLA typing at each locus, the association tests relied only on the typed subset. A further reported finding was that TCR beta sequences accurately predicted the HLA-A and HLA-B alleles for most subjects in the first cohort. The presence/absence analyses assumed that sequencing depth was roughly uniform across donors, and that assumption may not be true. According to a later analysis, parvovirus B19, influenza, CMV and Epstein-Barr virus appeared linked to several top co-occurrence clusters. The study listed over 150 TCR beta chains as associated with cytomegalovirus. Strong co-occurrence of HLA alleles, especially DR and DQ, made assigning TCR associations to individual alleles difficult.

Libraries were built with the immunoSEQ multiplex PCR assay. The multiplex PCR relied on a mix of 60 forward primers for TCR Vbeta segments and 13 reverse primers for TCR Jbeta segments. Amplification of the CDR3 region of rearranged TCR beta genes was performed with a multiplex PCR assay on genomic DNA. On the Illumina HiSeq System, the amplified TCR beta libraries were sequenced as 87-base-pair reads. Concerning the study's data processing: A later analysis counted some 80 million unique TCR beta chains across the 550 to 750 repertoires, and some 12 million of these chains were shared by at least two donors. A nearest-neighbor algorithm error-corrected the raw reads and collapsed the reads into unique sequences, merging closely related sequences to remove PCR and sequencing errors. CDR3 sequences were aligned to IMGT reference sequences to assign V, D and J gene segments. Each retained sequence needed at least a six-nucleotide match to both a V gene segment and a J gene segment. A rearrangement was called productive if the CDR3 had no stop codons and remained in frame with V and J, and every other rearrangement was called non-productive. CDR3 was defined according to IMGT convention as the region running from the second conserved V-encoded cysteine to the conserved J-encoded phenylalanine. The earlier analysis of a few hundred of the donors excluded sequences that lacked an unambiguous match to a single V gene segment. In an earlier analysis of some 590 of the donors, V segments were called functional above 56.7% productive rearrangements and were called segregating when the between-donor standard deviation exceeded 5%. To diagnose cytomegalovirus status from the catalog of TCR beta chain sequences, a statistical classification framework was built. In a later analysis, TCR nucleotide sequences were compared against IMGT/GENE-DB human TR gene sequences so that V and J genes could be assigned. Using the TCRdist pipeline, a later analysis assigned CDR3 sequences along with most-parsimonious VDJ recombination scenarios. In a later analysis, every TCR beta chain was defined by the combination of its CDR3 amino acid sequence and its V-gene family, and reads without a unique V-gene family were dropped. In a later analysis, approximately 640 highly shared, low-generation-probability nucleotide sequences were removed to address suspected cross-contamination and a sequencing artifact. In a later analysis, a clonal expansion index was calculated for each public chain from normalized within-repertoire ranks of inferred template counts. In a later analysis, generation probabilities were computed using a VDJ recombination model fitted to out-of-frame rearrangements, and the results were checked against IGoR. In a later analysis, hypergeometric tests were used to score TCR-TCR, TCR-HLA and TCR-CMV co-occurrence, with a repertoire-size bias correction applied to TCR pairs. False discovery rates were estimated in a later analysis by permuting HLA or CMV assignments 20 times. A later analysis grouped co-occurring TCRs with DBSCAN, adding TCRdist sequence similarity when clustering within HLA-allele-positive subsets. Repertoires with fewer than 30,000 or more than 120,000 public chains were left out of co-occurrence clustering, as were about 5 repertoires with anomalous nucleotide sharing. In TCRdb, the immuneACCESS table is reduced to in-frame sequences with V and J assigned. These tables do not hold every clone; where another copy was compared, an unresolved V gene accounts for under half, and the others remain unexplained. That table furnishes V, J and clone size, whereas the DNA furnished D and trimming. In all, the sample holds some 150,000 clones, and about 79% of those were seen once. Around 2% of the sample belongs to the ten largest clones.

As to this clone: The clone's antigen remains unknown. One junction end disagrees with the germline gene, perhaps due to a read error.

The cohort comprised 666 healthy bone marrow donors. At the time of sampling, all cohort members were nominally healthy, though unrecorded immune exposures were likely present. The donor was CMV seropositive and was included in the group of 250 to 300 seropositive cohort members. Every donor gave a peripheral blood sample, and the peripheral blood mononuclear cells from that sample were used for TCR beta sequencing. The Qiagen DNeasy Blood Extraction Kit was used to extract genomic DNA from the blood cell samples. CDR1 and CDR2, looked up from the germline V gene (reference sequence), are SEHNR and FQNEAQ. The CDR3 measures 12 amino acids from cysteine to phenylalanine. Only CDR3 DNA is held: 36 bases, read in frame from base 1.

This sequence originates from a female donor in good health and CMV-seropositive. In this chain, TRBV7-9 is recombined with TRBJ1-1; 7 central nucleotides agree with TRBD1. The sample consisted of PBMCs. The DNA sequence follows: TGTTCCAGCAAAGACAGGGAAACTGAAGCTTTCTTT. Its translation reads: CSSKDRETEAFF.